This TCR beta chain was documented in a study of blood T cell repertoires in COVID-19. Turning to the study itself: Nucleic acid was either cDNA or gDNA, and it came from T cells, B-cell-depleted T cells, or PBMCs.

Original processing methods: Cell counts per sample came from amplifying reference gene primers. The assay was immunoSEQ multiplex PCR, and TCRdb's table has in-frame clones only and misses some. The D gene and trimming were derived from the DNA, and the V and J assignments and clone size from that table. This sample carries fewer than 50,000 clones, more than 65% of them seen once, and the ten largest clones take 6% to 9%. The TCR sequence derives from a human donor in a cohort sampled during active COVID-19. Input material: peripheral blood.

CDR3 residues: CASSLVSSGEQFF. The CDR3 coding sequence is TGTGCCAGCAGTCTTGTATCGTCGGGTGAGCAGTTCTTC. The chain couples TRBV6-2 or TRBV6-3 to TRBJ2-1; D not resolved. In germline, CDR1 is MNHEY, CDR2 SVGEGT. The germline V and J ends were trimmed by 5 bases and 9 bases, with 14 bases remaining between them. The CDR3 contains 13 residues.